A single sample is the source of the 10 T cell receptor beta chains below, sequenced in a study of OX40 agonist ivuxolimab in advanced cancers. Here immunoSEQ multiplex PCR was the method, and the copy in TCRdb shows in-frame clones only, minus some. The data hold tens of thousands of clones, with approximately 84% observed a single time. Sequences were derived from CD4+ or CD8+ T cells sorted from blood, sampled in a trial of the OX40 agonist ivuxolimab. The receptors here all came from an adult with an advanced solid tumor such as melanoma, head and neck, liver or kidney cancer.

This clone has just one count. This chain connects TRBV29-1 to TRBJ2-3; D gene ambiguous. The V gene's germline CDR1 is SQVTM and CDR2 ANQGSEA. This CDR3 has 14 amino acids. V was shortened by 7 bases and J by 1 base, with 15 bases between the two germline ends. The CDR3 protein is CSAGSGAGTDTQYF. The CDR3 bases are TGCAGCGCTGGGTCGGGCGCCGGCACAGATACGCAGTATTTT.

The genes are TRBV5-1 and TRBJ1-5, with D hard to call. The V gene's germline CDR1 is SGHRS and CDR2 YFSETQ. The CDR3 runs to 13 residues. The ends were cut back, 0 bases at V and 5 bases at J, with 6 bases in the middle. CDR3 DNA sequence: TGCGCCAGCAGCTTGGACCCGGATCAGCCCCAGCATTTT. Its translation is CASSLDPDQPQHF.

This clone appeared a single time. This CDR3 reads CASSLEASANTGELFF. DNA of the CDR3: TGTGCCAGCAGCTTAGAGGCCTCCGCGAACACCGGGGAGCTGTTTTTT. The chain carries TRBV7-6 and TRBJ2-2, with D hard to call. The V gene lost 1 base and the J gene lost 0 bases, with 9 bases spanning the gap. CDR3 length: 16 residues. Germline V CDR1 and CDR2: SGHVS, FNYEAQ.

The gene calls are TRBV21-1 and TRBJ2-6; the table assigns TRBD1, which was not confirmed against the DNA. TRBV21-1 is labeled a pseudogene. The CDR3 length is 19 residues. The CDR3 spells CASSGFRTGDRSGANVLTF. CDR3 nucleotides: TGTGCCAGCAGCGGATTTAGGACAGGGGACCGCTCTGGGGCCAACGTCCTGACTTTC.

The CDR3 DNA follows: TGTGCCAGCAGCCCCTCGACTAGCGGGAGCACTGCCTACGAGCAGTACTTC. Translated: CASSPSTSGSTAYEQYF. The chain combines TRBV7-6 with TRBJ2-5, with TRBD2 matching over 12 bases. The J call could be wrong; TRBJ2-7 is a better fit for the DNA end. Looked up from germline, CDR1 is SGHVS and CDR2 is FNYEAQ. The CDR3 length is 17 residues.

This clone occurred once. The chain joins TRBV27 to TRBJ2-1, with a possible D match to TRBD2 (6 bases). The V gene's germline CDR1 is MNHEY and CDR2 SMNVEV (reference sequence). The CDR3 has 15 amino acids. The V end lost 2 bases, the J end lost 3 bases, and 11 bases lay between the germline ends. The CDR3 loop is CASSLRDSNYNEQFF. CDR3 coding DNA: TGTGCCAGCAGTTTACGGGACTCAAACTACAATGAGCAGTTCTTC.

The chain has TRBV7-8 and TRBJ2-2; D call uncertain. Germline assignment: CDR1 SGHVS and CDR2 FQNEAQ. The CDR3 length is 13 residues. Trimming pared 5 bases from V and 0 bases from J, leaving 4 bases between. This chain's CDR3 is CASSLTNTGELFF. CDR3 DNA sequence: TGTGCCAGCAGCCTAACGAACACCGGGGAGCTGTTTTTT.

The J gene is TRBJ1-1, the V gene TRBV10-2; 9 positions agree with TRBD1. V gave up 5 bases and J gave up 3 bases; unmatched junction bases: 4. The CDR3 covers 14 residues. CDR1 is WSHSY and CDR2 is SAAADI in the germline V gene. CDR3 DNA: TGCGCCAGCAGTCGAACAGGGGGCGACACTGAAGCTTTCTTT. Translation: CASSRTGGDTEAFF.

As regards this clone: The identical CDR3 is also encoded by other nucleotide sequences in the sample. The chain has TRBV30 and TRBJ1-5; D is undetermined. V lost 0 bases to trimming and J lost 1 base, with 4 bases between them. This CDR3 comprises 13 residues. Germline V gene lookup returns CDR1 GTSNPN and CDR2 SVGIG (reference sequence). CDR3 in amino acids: CAWSVRSNQPQHF. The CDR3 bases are TGTGCCTGGAGTGTACGAAGCAATCAGCCCCAGCATTTT.

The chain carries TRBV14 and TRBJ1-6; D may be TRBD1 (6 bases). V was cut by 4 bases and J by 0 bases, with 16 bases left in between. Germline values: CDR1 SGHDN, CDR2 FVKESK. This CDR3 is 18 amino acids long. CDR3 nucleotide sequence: TGTGCCAGCAGCCCGCAGAGGGGGGACGACTCCTATAATTCACCCCTCCACTTT. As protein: CASSPQRGDDSYNSPLHF.